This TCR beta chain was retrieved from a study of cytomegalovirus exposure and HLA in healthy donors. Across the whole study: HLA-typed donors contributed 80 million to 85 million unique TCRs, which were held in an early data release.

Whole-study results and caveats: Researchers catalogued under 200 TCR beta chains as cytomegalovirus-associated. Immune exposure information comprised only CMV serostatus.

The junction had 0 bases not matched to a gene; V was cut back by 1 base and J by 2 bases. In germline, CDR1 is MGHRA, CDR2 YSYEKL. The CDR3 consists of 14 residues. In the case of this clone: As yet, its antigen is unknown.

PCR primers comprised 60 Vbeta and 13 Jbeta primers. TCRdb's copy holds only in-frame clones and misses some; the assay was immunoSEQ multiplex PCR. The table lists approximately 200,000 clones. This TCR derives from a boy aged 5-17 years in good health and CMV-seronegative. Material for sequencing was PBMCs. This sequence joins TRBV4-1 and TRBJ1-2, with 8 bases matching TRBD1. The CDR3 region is CASSQGTGNYGYTF. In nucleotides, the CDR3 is TGCGCCAGCAGCCAAGGGACAGGGAACTATGGCTACACCTTC.